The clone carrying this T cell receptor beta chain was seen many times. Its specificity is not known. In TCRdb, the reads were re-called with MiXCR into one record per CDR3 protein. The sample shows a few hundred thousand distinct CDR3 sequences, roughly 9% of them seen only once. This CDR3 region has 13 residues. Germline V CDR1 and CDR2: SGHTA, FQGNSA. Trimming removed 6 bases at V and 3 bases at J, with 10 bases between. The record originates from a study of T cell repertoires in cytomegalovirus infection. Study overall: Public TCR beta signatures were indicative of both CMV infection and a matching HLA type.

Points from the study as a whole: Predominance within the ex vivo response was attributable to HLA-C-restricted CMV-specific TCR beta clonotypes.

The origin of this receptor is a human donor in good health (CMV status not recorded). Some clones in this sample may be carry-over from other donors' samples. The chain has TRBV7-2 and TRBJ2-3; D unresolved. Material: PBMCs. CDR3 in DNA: TGTGCCAGCAGTTTCCGGAAGACAGATACGCAGTATTTT. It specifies CASSFRKTDTQYF.